The entry below gives a single T cell receptor (beta chain) sequence along with its context. Data came from immunoSEQ multiplex PCR; TCRdb stores just in-frame clones and leaves some out. This table holds about 87,000 clones, about 80% found once. This sample stems from a study of blood T cell repertoires in COVID-19. Across the study: Acute and convalescent COVID-19 samples came from the United States, Italy and Spain. Sources were T cells, B-cell-depleted T cells, or PBMCs; the material itself was cDNA or gDNA.

With 2 bases removed from V and 4 bases from J, the gap between germline ends came to 8 bases. Looked up from germline, CDR1 is SGHVS and CDR2 is FQNEAQ. The CDR3 covers 13 residues. The receptor was isolated from a woman in her seventies with acute or convalescent COVID-19. Sequenced: peripheral blood. The chain employs TRBV7-8 and TRBJ1-1, with D possibly TRBD1 on 6 matching bases. The CDR3 spells CASSLRGTTEAFF. As DNA, the CDR3 is TGTGCCAGCAGCTTAAGGGGGACCACTGAAGCTTTCTTT.